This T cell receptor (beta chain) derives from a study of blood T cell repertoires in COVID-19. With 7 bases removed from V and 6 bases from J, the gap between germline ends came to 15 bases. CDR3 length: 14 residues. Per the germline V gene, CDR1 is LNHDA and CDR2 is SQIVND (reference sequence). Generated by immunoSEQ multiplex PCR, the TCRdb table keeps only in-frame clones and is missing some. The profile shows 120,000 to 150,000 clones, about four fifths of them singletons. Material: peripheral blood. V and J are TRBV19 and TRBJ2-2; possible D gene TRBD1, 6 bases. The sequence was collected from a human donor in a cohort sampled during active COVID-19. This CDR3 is CASKRYRAAGELFF. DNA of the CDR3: TGTGCCAGTAAAAGGTACAGGGCCGCCGGGGAGCTGTTTTTT.